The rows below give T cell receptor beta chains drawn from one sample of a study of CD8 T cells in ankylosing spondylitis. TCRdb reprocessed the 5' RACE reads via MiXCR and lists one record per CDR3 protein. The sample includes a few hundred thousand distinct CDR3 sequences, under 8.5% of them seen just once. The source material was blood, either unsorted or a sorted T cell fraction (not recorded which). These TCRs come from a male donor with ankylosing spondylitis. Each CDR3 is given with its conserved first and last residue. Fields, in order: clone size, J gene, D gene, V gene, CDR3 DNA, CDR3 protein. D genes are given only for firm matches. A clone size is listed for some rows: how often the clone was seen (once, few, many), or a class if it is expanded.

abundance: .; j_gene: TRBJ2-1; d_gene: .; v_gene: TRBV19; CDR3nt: TGTGCCAGTAGTGTTGACGCGGACAACTACAATGAGCAGTTCTTC; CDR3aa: CASSVDADNYNEQFF
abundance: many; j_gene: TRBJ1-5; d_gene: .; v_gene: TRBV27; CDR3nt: TGTGCCAGCAGTCCGAACAAGGGGACCCAAATCGAATTTCGTCATCAGCCCCAGCATTTT; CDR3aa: CASSPNKGTQIEFRHQPQHF
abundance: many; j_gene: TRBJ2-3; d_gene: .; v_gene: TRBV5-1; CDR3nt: TGCGCCAGCAGCTCTGGGCGGCACACAGATACGCAGTATTTT; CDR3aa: CASSSGRHTDTQYF
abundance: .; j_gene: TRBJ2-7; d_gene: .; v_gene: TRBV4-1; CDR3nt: TGCGCCAGCAGCCAAGAAGAAGCACCCTACCGCGAGCAGTACTTC; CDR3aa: CASSQEEAPYREQYF
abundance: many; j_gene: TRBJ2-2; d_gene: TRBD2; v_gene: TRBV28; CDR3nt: TGTGCCAGCAGTTTAAGCGGGAGACCTACCGGGGAGCTGTTTTTT; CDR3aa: CASSLSGRPTGELFF
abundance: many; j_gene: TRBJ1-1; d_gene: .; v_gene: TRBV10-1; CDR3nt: TGCGCCAGCAGCCTGACAAGGATGAACACTGAAGCTTTCTTT; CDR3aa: CASSLTRMNTEAFF
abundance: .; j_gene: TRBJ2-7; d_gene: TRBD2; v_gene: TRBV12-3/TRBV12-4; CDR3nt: TGTGCCAGCAGTTTAGCTGCTAGCGGACTCTCCGAGCAGTACTTC; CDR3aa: CASSLAASGLSEQYF
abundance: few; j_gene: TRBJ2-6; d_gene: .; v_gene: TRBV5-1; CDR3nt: TGCGCCAGCAGCTCAGTTTACTCTGGGGCCAACGTCCTGACTTTC; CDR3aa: CASSSVYSGANVLTF
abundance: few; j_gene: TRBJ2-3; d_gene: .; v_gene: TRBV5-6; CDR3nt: TGTGCCAGCAGCTTATTAACCGTAAGACAGGCGACAGATACGCAGTATTTT; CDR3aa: CASSLLTVRQATDTQYF
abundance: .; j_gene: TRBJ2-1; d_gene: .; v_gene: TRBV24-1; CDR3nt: TGTGCCACCAGTGGGGATAGCCCGGAGTGGAGTTACCAGTTCTTC; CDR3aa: CATSGDSPEWSYQFF
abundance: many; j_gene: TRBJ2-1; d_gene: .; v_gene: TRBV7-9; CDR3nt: TGTGCCAGCAGCCCAGAGGGTGATGAGCAGTTCTTC; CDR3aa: CASSPEGDEQFF
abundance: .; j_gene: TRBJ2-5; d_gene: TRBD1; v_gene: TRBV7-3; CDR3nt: TGTGCCAGCAGCTTAGCGTTATGGACAGGGGGCGCGAGCCAAGAGACCCAGTACTTC; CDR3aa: CASSLALWTGGASQETQYF
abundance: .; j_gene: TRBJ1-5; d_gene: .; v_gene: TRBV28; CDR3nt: TGTGCCAGCAGTGAGACCGACCAGCATTTT; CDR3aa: CASSETDQHF
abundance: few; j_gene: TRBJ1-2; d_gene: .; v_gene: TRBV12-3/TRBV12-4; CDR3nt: TGTGCCAGCACTCCAATACGGGGATCTAACTATGGCTACACCTTC; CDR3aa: CASTPIRGSNYGYTF
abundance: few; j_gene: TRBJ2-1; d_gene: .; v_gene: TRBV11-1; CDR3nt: TGTGCCAGCAGTCGAGGGCGAAGCGGGCCGTCCTACAATGAGCAGTTCTTC; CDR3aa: CASSRGRSGPSYNEQFF
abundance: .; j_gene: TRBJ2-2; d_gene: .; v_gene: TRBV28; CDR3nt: TGTGCCAGCAGTCTCCTACGGAACACCGGGGAGCTGTTTTTT; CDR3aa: CASSLLRNTGELFF
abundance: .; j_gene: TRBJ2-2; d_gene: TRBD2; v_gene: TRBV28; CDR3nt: TGTGCCAGCAGTTTTCTGGCGGGAGGCCCCGCGAACACCGGGGAGCTGTTTTTT; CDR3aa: CASSFLAGGPANTGELFF
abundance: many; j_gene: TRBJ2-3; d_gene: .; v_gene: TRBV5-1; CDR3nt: TGCGCCAGCAGGCAAAGAGCAGCTAGCACAGATACGCAGTATTTT; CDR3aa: CASRQRAASTDTQYF
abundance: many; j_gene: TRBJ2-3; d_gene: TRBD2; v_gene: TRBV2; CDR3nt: TGTGCCAGCCGCCACCCCGGACTAGCGGGAGATACGCAGTATTTT; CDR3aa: CASRHPGLAGDTQYF
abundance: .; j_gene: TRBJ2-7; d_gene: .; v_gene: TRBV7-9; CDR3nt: TGTGCCAGCAGGCCGGGCGTGGCCACCACCTACGAGCAGTACTTC; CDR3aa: CASRPGVATTYEQYF
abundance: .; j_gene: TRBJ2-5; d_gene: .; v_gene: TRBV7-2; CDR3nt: TGTGCCAGCAGTTCACGGGAGAACCAAGAGACCCAGTACTTC; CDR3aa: CASSSRENQETQYF
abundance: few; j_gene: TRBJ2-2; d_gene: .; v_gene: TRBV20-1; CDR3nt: TGCAGTGCTAAGCTTTTAGACACCGGGGAGCTGTTTTTT; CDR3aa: CSAKLLDTGELFF
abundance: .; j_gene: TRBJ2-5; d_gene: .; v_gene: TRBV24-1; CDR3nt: TGTGCCACCAGTGATTTGCCACTAGAGACCCAGTACTTC; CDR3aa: CATSDLPLETQYF
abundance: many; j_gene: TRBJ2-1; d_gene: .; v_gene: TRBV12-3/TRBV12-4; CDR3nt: TGTGCCAGCAGTACCGGACTATCACCCTACAATGAGCAGTTCTTC; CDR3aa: CASSTGLSPYNEQFF
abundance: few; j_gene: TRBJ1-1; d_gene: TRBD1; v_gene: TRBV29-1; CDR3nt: TGCAGCGGGGACAGAGGCTCCACTGAAGCTTTCTTT; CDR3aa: CSGDRGSTEAFF